The count of the clone carrying this T cell receptor beta chain is one. These data are taken from a study of blood T cell repertoires in COVID-19. Study at large: Sites across the United States, Italy and Spain contributed samples from acute and convalescent COVID-19. The analysed material was cDNA or gDNA that came from T cells, B-cell-depleted T cells, or PBMCs.

The CDR3 consists of 17 residues. Per germline, CDR1 SGHRS and CDR2 YFSETQ. Germline trimming cut 0 bases from V and 7 bases from J; bases unmatched to any gene: 9. Authors' processing steps: For nucleated cells, counts were estimated from reference gene primer amplification. Sequencing used immunoSEQ multiplex PCR; TCRdb keeps in-frame clones, though not all of them. The DNA was the basis for D and trimming; V, J and clone size are from that table. The sample lists fewer than 30,000 clones; around 85% were seen once. Sequencing used peripheral blood. The J gene is TRBJ2-2, the V gene TRBV5-1; TRBD2 agrees at 10 bases. This TCR was recovered from an elderly woman with COVID-19, enrolled during active disease. CDR3 in amino acids: CASSLVLAGALGGELFF. CDR3 DNA sequence: TGCGCCAGCAGCTTGGTTCTAGCGGGGGCCCTCGGCGGGGAGCTGTTTTTT.